One and the same sample provided the 7 T cell receptor beta chains below, sequenced in a study of immune cell composition in non-small cell lung cancer. Normal lung sampling was at least 3 cm from the tumour, as distant as possible. TCRdb keeps only in-frame clones here, not all; method: immunoSEQ multiplex PCR. The data contain about 4,800 clones, over 60% of them singletons. Sequencing was performed on non-adjacent lung tissue. The source is a human donor with non-small cell lung cancer.

The table lists this clone with a few counts. The chain couples TRBV7-3 to TRBJ2-5, with D unresolved. CDR3 length: 15 residues. CDR1 and CDR2 (germline): SGHTA, FQGTGA. Trimming removed 5 bases from V and 2 bases from J, with 15 bases in between. The CDR3 DNA reads TGTGCCAGCAGCCCTAGTTCACAGCGACAAGAGACCCAGTACTTC. It yields the protein CASSPSSQRQETQYF.

This clone came up a few times. The chain couples TRBV4-3 to TRBJ2-5, with 8 bases aligning to TRBD2. This CDR3 contains 16 residues. Germline assignment: CDR1 LGHNA and CDR2 YSLEER. The J segment lost 2 bases and the V segment lost 0 bases, leaving 5 bases of the junction unmatched. The CDR3 sequence: CASSQDWRGVQETQYF. The CDR3 DNA reads as TGCGCCAGCAGCCAAGATTGGCGGGGGGTTCAAGAGACCCAGTACTTC.

The rearrangement uses TRBV11-2 and TRBJ1-4; D ambiguous. V was clipped by 5 bases and J by 5 bases, with 18 bases between them. This CDR3 is 16 amino acids long. Germline CDR1 is SGHAT and CDR2 is FQNNGV. Written as DNA, the CDR3 is TGTGCCAGCAGCGCTTCCGCCAGGACCTTAAATGAAAAACTGTTTTTT. This encodes CASSASARTLNEKLFF.

This rearrangement joins TRBV11-3 to TRBJ1-1; D unclear. CDR1 is SGHNT, CDR2 YENEEA, per germline. The CDR3 loop spans 14 amino acids. V lost 0 bases and J lost 3, with 8 bases in between. The CDR3 spells CASSLDPPYTEAFF. The CDR3 coding sequence is TGTGCCAGCAGCTTAGATCCCCCTTACACTGAAGCTTTCTTT.

The chain is built from TRBV19 and TRBJ2-2; D call uncertain. CDR1 and CDR2 from the germline V gene are LNHDA and SQIVND (reference sequence). V lost 7 bases and J 0 bases, leaving 15 bases between the germline ends. The CDR3 has 16 residues. This CDR3 reads CASNPTAWANTGELFF. In DNA form, the CDR3 reads TGTGCCAGTAACCCCACGGCATGGGCGAACACCGGGGAGCTGTTTTTT. The full variable domain, with the rest looked up from reference TRBV19 and TRBJ2-2, is DGGITQSPKYLFRKEGQNVTLSCEQNLNHDAMYWYRQDPGQGLRLIYYSQIVNDFQKGDIAEGYSVSREKKESFPLTVTSAQKNPTAFYLCASNPTAWANTGELFFGEGSRLTVL.

The chain recombines TRBV4-1 with TRBJ1-2; 7 bases are a match to TRBD1. This CDR3 has 15 amino acids. Germline V gives CDR1 MGHRA, CDR2 YSYEKL. J lost 1 base, V lost 4 bases, and 6 bases had no gene match. The CDR3 spells CASSPDRARNYGYTF. The CDR3 coding sequence is TGCGCCAGCAGCCCCGACAGGGCACGTAACTATGGCTACACCTTC.

The chain is built from TRBV6-6 and TRBJ1-1, with 10 bases that match TRBD1. With V trimmed by 4 bases and J by 5 bases, 7 bases remained unmatched. CDR1 is MNHNY and CDR2 is SVGAGI in the germline V gene (reference sequence). The CDR3 extends over 15 amino acids. The CDR3 nucleotides are TGTGCCAGCAGTTCGCTGGACAGGGGGGGGACTGAAGCTTTCTTT. Translated, it gives CASSSLDRGGTEAFF.